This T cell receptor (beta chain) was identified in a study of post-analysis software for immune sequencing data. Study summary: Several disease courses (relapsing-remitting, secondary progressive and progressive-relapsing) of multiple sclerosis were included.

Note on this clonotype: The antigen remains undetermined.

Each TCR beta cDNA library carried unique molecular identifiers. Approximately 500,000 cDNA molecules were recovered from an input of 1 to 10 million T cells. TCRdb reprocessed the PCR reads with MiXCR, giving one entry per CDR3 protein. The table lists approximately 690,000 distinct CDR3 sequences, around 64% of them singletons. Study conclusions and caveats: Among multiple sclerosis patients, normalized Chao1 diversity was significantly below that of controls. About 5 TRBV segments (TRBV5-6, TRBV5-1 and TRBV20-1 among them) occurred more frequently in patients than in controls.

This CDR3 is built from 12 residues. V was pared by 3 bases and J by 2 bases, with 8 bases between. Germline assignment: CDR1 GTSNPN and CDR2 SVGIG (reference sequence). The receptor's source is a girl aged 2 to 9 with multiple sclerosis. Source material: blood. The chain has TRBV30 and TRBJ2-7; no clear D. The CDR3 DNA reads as TGTGCCTGGAGGGATTTAACCTACGAGCAGTACTTC. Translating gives CAWRDLTYEQYF.